This T cell receptor (beta chain) was sequenced for a study of technical replicates of blood from a few donors. The data were produced by immunoSEQ multiplex PCR, yet TCRdb's version contains in-frame clones alone and is incomplete. Among around 76,000 clones listed, around 97% were seen once. Trimming cost V 5 bases and J 1 base, with 6 bases left between them. The CDR3 runs to 13 residues. Germline-derived CDR1 and CDR2 are SEHNR and FQNEAQ (reference sequence). The sequencing input was T cells isolated from PBMCs. The chain carries TRBV7-9 and TRBJ1-3, with D possibly TRBD1 on 6 matching bases. This receptor was obtained from a human donor in good health. CDR3 DNA: TGTGCCAGCAGCCAGGGGTCTGGAAACACCATATATTTT. It encodes CASSQGSGNTIYF. The full variable domain, in which reference TRBV7-9 and TRBJ1-3 provide the parts outside the CDR3, is DTGVSQNPRHKITKRGQNVTFRCDPISEHNRLYWYRQTLGQGPEFLTYFQNEAQLEKSRLLSDRFSAERPKGSFSTLEIQRTEQGDSAMYLCASSQGSGNTIYFGEGSWLTVV.